Each of the 7 T cell receptor beta chains below was sequenced from the same sample in a study of T cell changes during pregnancy in multiple sclerosis. Only in-frame clones appear in the TCRdb table, and some are missing; sequencing was by immunoSEQ multiplex PCR. The sample consists of approximately 57,000 clones, roughly 90% of them appearing once. Sequencing used peripheral blood, obtained after pregnancy. The origin of the receptors is a female donor in good health, enrolled as a control in a pregnancy study.

The chain couples TRBV28 to TRBJ2-5, with 9 bases aligning to TRBD2. CDR1 and CDR2 (germline): MDHEN, SYDVKM. With 4 bases clipped from V and 4 bases from J, the junction kept 13 bases outside the gene matches. CDR3 length: 17 amino acids. The CDR3 loop is CASSSVPLAGGLETQYF. In DNA, the CDR3 is TGTGCCAGCAGTTCCGTTCCCCTGGCGGGAGGGTTAGAGACCCAGTACTTC.

Note on this clone: Relative to the germline gene, one junction end is altered; a read error may explain this. The CDR3 spells CASSVEGQVSHEQYF. The CDR3 nucleotides read TGTGCCAGCAGCGTAGAGGGACAGGTCTCCCACGAGCAGTACTTC. The genes are TRBV11-2 and TRBJ2-7; TRBD1 agrees at 8 bases. The CDR3 contains 15 residues. Germline V gives CDR1 SGHAT, CDR2 FQNNGV. Variable domain in full (rest from reference TRBV11-2 and TRBJ2-7): EAGVAQSPRYKIIEKRQSVAFWCNPISGHATLYWYQQILGQGPKLLIQFQNNGVVDDSQLPKDRFSAERLKGVDSTLKIQPAKLEDSAVYLCASSVEGQVSHEQYFGPGTRLTVT.

The rearrangement uses TRBV5-1 and TRBJ1-2; TRBD1 might be the D (6 bases). V was clipped by 4 bases and J by 0 bases, with 13 bases between them. Germline CDR1 reads SGHRS; CDR2 reads YFSETQ. This CDR3 is 15 amino acids long. The CDR3 reads CASSPNGQPNYGYTF. The CDR3 coding sequence is TGCGCCAGCAGCCCCAACGGACAGCCTAACTATGGCTACACCTTC.

This rearrangement joins TRBV2 to TRBJ1-2; D gene unclear. CDR1 and CDR2 from the germline V gene are SNHLY and FYNNEI. Deletions cut 7 bases from V and 4 bases from J, with 13 bases between. The CDR3 length is 13 residues. The chain's CDR3 is CASNGDSPYGYTF. The DNA of the CDR3 is TGTGCCAGCAACGGGGATAGCCCCTATGGCTACACCTTC. The variable domain in full, completed from reference TRBV2 and TRBJ1-2, reads EPEVTQTPSHQVTQMGQEVILRCVPISNHLYFYWYRQILGQKVEFLVSFYNNEISEKSEIFDDQFSVERPDGSNFTLKIRSTKLEDSAMYFCASNGDSPYGYTFGSGTRLTVV.

The chain uses TRBV5-1 and TRBJ2-3; D unclear. CDR3 length: 16 residues. Trimming left V 2 bases short and J 6 bases short, with 19 bases between. Germline assignment: CDR1 SGHRS and CDR2 YFSETQ. Here the CDR3 DNA reads TGCGCCAGCAGCTTCGCTCCTAGTACCCGCCGGGATACGCAGTATTTT. It encodes CASSFAPSTRRDTQYF.

This chain links TRBV5-6 with TRBJ2-3; D gene uncertain. Trimming shortened V by 3 bases and J by 4 bases, and 15 bases separated the two germline ends. From germline, CDR1 is SGHDT and CDR2 YYEEEE. CDR3 length: 15 residues. This CDR3 is CASSSSSFLADTQYF. In nucleotides, the CDR3 is TGTGCCAGCAGCTCATCTAGTTTCCTGGCAGATACGCAGTATTTT.

This clone was observed once. The chain combines TRBV9 with TRBJ2-3; perhaps TRBD2 as D (6 bases). Germline values: CDR1 SGDLS, CDR2 YYNGEE. This CDR3 contains 22 residues. Between the trimmed V and J ends, which lost 0 bases and 4 bases, there was a span of 33 bases. The CDR3 sequence: CASSVEEEGDSTRQLTPDTQYF. As DNA, the CDR3 is TGTGCCAGCAGCGTAGAGGAGGAGGGTGACAGCACCCGTCAACTGACCCCAGATACGCAGTATTTT.